The 8 T cell receptor beta chains listed next were all sequenced from one sample in a study of T cell changes during pregnancy in multiple sclerosis. Assay: immunoSEQ multiplex PCR; the TCRdb copy retains only in-frame clones and omits some. Of fewer than 85,000 clones in the sample, about nine tenths were seen once. The specimen was peripheral blood, collected in the second trimester of pregnancy. These receptors were taken from a female donor with multiple sclerosis, enrolled in a pregnancy study.

The J gene is TRBJ1-5, the V gene TRBV6-1, with 10 bases identical to TRBD1. V lost 3 bases to trimming and J lost 3 bases; unmatched junction nucleotides: 8. Germline CDR1 MNHNS, CDR2 SASEGT. This CDR3 is built from 17 residues. The CDR3 here is CASSERTGGWINQPQHF. The CDR3 nucleotides are TGTGCCAGCAGTGAGAGGACAGGGGGGTGGATCAATCAGCCCCAGCATTTT.

This chain links TRBV28 with TRBJ2-3, with TRBD1 identical over 9 bases. After removal of 5 bases from V and 2 bases from J, the junction contained 5 bases not matched to a gene. The CDR3 is 15 residues long. Germline V gene sequence: CDR1 MDHEN, CDR2 SYDVKM. The CDR3 DNA reads TGTGCCAGCAGTCCGGGACAGGGATACACAGATACGCAGTATTTT. This gives the protein CASSPGQGYTDTQYF. Using reference TRBV28 and TRBJ2-3 for the parts outside the CDR3, the full variable domain is DVKVTQSSRYLVKRTGEKVFLECVQDMDHENMFWYRQDPGLGLRLIYFSYDVKMKEKGDIPEGYSVSREKKERFSLILESASTNQTSMYLCASSPGQGYTDTQYFGPGTRLTVL.

The V gene is TRBV27, the J gene TRBJ2-1, with no clear D. Between the trimmed V and J ends, which lost 0 bases and 5 bases, there was a span of 5 bases. The CDR3 length is 13 residues. Germline V gives CDR1 MNHEY, CDR2 SMNVEV (reference sequence). The CDR3, as DNA: TGTGCCAGCAGTTTATCCAGGAACAATGAGCAGTTCTTC. Encoded protein: CASSLSRNNEQFF.

The chain couples TRBV30 to TRBJ2-2; TRBD1 aligns across 7 bases. The CDR3 is 12 residues long. V lost 5 bases to trimming and J lost 5 bases; unmatched junction nucleotides: 2. Germline V CDR1 and CDR2: GTSNPN, SVGIG (reference sequence). CDR3 coding DNA: TGTGCCTGGGACAGGGTAACCGGGGAGCTGTTTTTT. It yields the protein CAWDRVTGELFF.

The gene calls are TRBV28 and TRBJ1-1; no reliable D call. Per germline, CDR1 MDHEN and CDR2 SYDVKM. Trimming shortened V by 10 bases and J by 3 bases, and 15 bases separated the two germline ends. This CDR3 has 13 amino acids. CDR3 in amino acids: CATTDTMYTEAFF. The CDR3 DNA sequence: TGTGCCACGACCGACACCATGTACACTGAAGCTTTCTTT.

The chain employs TRBV20-1 and TRBJ2-5; D not certain. V lost 3 bases and J 3 bases, leaving 5 bases between the germline ends. Germline CDR1 DFQATT, CDR2 SNEGSKA (reference sequence). The CDR3 is made up of 11 amino acids. CDR3 nucleotides: TGCAGTGCTAGCCGGGAAGAGACCCAGTACTTC. Protein sequence: CSASREETQYF.

In this sample, this clone turned up once. The CDR3 protein is CASSSVSEAFF. In nucleotides, the CDR3 is TGTGCCAGCAGCTCAGTATCCGAAGCTTTCTTT. The J gene is TRBJ1-1, the V gene TRBV7-2, with D unresolved. The CDR3 is made up of 11 amino acids. V lost 4 bases, J lost 8 bases, and 8 bases lay in between. CDR1 is SGHTA and CDR2 is FQGNSA in the germline V gene. Drawing the rest from reference TRBV7-2 and TRBJ1-1, the complete variable domain is GAGVSQSPSNKVTEKGKDVELRCDPISGHTALYWYRQSLGQGLEFLIYFQGNSAPDKSGLPSDRFSAERTGGSVSTLTIQRTQQEDSAVYLCASSSVSEAFFGQGTRLTVV.

The chain is built from TRBV30 and TRBJ1-5; D is possibly TRBD1 (5 bases). From germline, CDR1 is GTSNPN and CDR2 SVGIG (reference sequence). This CDR3 is 13 amino acids long. V was pared by 5 bases and J by 3 bases, with 11 bases between. CDR3: CAWGRDDNQPQHF. DNA for the CDR3: TGTGCCTGGGGCAGGGATGACAATCAGCCCCAGCATTTT.